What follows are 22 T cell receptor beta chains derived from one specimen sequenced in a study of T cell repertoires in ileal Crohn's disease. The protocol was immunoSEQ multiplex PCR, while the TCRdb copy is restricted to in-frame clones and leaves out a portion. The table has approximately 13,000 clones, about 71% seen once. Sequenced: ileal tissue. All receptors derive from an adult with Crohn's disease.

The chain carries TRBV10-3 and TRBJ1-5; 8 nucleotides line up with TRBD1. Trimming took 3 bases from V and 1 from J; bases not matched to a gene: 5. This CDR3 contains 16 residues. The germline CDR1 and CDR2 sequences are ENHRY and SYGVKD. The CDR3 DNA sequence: TGTGCCATCAGTGAATCAGGGGGCGCGAGCAATCAGCCCCAGCATTTT. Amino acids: CAISESGGASNQPQHF.

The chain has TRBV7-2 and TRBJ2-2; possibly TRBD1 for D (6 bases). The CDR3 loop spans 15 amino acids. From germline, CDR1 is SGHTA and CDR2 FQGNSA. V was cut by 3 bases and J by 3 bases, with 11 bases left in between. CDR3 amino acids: CASSFVGADTGELFF. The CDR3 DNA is TGTGCCAGCAGCTTCGTGGGGGCCGACACCGGGGAGCTGTTTTTT. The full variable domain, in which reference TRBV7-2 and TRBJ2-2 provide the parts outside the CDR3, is GAGVSQSPSNKVTEKGKDVELRCDPISGHTALYWYRQSLGQGLEFLIYFQGNSAPDKSGLPSDRFSAERTGGSVSTLTIQRTQQEDSAVYLCASSFVGADTGELFFGEGSRLTVL.

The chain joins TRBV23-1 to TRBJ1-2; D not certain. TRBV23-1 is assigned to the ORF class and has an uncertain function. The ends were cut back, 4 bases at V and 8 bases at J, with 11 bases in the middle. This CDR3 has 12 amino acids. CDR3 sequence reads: CASSLPSAGYTF. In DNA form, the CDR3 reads TGCGCCAGCAGTCTCCCCAGTGCGGGCTACACCTTC.

CDR3 loop: CASSETGIYGYTF. CDR3 coding DNA: TGTGCCAGCAGTGAAACAGGGATCTATGGCTACACCTTC. The J gene is TRBJ1-2, the V gene TRBV6-1; tentatively, D is TRBD1 (6 bases). Germline CDR1 and CDR2: MNHNS and SASEGT. The CDR3 totals 13 residues. V was clipped by 2 bases and J by 4 bases, with 8 bases between them.

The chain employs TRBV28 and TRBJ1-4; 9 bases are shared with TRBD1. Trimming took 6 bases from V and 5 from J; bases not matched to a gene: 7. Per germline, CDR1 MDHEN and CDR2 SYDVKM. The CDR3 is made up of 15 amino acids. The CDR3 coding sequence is TGTGCCAGCAGCCGCATACAGGGGGCAAATGAAAAACTGTTTTTT. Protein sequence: CASSRIQGANEKLFF.

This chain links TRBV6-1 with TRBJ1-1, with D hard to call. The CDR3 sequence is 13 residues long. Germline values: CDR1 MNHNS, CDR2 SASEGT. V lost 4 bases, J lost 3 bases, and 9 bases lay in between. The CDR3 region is CASSGQDDTEAFF. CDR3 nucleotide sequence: TGTGCCAGCAGTGGCCAGGATGACACTGAAGCTTTCTTT.

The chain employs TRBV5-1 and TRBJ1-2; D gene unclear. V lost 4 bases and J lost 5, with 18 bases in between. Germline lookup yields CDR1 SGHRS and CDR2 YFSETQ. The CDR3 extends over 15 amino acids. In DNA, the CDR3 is TGCGCCAGCAGCCCAAGACCGGGGTTTGGTTATGGCTACACCTTC. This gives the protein CASSPRPGFGYGYTF.

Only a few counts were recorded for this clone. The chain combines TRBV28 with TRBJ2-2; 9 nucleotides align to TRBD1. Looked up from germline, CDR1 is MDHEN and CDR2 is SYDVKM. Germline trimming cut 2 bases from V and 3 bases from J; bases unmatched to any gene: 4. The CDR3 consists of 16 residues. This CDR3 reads CASSLTGTGYTGELFF. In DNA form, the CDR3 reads TGTGCCAGCAGTTTAACTGGGACAGGGTACACCGGGGAGCTGTTTTTT. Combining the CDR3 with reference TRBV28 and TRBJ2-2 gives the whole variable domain DVKVTQSSRYLVKRTGEKVFLECVQDMDHENMFWYRQDPGLGLRLIYFSYDVKMKEKGDIPEGYSVSREKKERFSLILESASTNQTSMYLCASSLTGTGYTGELFFGEGSRLTVL.

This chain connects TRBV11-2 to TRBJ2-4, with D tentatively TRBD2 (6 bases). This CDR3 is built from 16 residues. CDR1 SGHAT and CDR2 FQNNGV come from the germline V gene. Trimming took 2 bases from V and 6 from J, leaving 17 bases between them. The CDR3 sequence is CASSLMGGLTGNIQYF. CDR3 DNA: TGTGCCAGCAGCTTAATGGGAGGTTTAACGGGAAACATTCAGTACTTC.

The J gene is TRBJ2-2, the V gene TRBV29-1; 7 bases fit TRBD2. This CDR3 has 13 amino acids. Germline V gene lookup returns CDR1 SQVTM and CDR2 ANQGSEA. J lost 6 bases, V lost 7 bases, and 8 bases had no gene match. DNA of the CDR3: TGCAGCGGGAGCGGGGTTGTCCCCGGGGAGCTGTTTTTT. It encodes CSGSGVVPGELFF.

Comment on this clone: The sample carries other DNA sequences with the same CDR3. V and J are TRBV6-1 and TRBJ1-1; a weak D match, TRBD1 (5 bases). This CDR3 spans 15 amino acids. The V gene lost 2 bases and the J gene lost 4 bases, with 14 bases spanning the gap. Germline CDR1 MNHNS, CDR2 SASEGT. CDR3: CASSELGGTGTEAFF. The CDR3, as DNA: TGTGCCAGCAGTGAACTCGGGGGGACGGGCACTGAAGCTTTCTTT.

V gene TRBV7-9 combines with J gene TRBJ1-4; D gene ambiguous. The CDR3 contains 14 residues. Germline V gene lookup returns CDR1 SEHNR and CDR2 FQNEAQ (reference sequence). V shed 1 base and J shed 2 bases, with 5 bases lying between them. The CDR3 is CASSLGHTNEKLFF. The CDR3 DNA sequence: TGTGCCAGCAGCTTAGGACACACTAATGAAAAACTGTTTTTT.

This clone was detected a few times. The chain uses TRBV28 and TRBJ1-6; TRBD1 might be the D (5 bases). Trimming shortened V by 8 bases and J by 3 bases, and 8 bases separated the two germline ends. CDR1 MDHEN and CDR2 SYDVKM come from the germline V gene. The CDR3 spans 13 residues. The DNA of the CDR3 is TGTGCCAGCTCCAGGGACTATAATTCACCCCTCCACTTT. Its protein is CASSRDYNSPLHF.

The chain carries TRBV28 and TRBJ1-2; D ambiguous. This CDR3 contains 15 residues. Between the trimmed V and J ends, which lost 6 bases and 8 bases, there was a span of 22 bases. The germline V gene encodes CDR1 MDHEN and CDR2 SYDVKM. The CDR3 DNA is TGTGCCAGCAGACGCCCACTCTCGAGCTCCCAGGGCTACACCTTC. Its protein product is CASRRPLSSSQGYTF.

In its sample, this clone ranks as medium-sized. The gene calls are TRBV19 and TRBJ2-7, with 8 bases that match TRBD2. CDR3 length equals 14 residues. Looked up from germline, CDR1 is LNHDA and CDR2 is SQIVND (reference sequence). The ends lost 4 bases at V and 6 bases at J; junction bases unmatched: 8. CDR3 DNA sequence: TGTGCCAGTAGTACCAGCGGGGGAGGAGGCGAGCAGTACTTC. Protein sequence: CASSTSGGGGEQYF.

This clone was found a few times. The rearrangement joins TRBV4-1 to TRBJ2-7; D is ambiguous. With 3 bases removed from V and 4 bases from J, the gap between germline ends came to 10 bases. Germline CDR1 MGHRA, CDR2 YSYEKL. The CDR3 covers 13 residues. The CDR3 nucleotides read TGCGCCAGCAGCCATCTCCCCGGGTACGAGCAGTACTTC. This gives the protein CASSHLPGYEQYF.

CDR3 in DNA: TGTGCCTGGAGTCAAGCGCCGCCCTACTCTGGAAACACCATATATTTT. This encodes CAWSQAPPYSGNTIYF. The chain has TRBV30 and TRBJ1-3; D remains ambiguous. The V gene's germline CDR1 is GTSNPN and CDR2 SVGIG (reference sequence). This CDR3 contains 16 residues. The V end lost 2 bases, the J end lost 0 bases, and 14 bases lay between the germline ends.

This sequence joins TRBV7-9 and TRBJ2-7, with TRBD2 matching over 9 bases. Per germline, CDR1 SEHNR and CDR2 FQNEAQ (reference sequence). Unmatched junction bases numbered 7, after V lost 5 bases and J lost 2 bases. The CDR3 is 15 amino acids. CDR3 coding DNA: TGTGCCAGCAGCCCACTGGCTAGCGGGGCCTACGAGCAGTACTTC. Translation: CASSPLASGAYEQYF.

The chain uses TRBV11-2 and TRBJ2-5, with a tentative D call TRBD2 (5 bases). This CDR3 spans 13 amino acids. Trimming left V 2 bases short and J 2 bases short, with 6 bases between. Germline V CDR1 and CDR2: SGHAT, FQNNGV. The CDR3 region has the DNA TGTGCCAGCAGCTTACCGGGGCAAGAGACCCAGTACTTC. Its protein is CASSLPGQETQYF.

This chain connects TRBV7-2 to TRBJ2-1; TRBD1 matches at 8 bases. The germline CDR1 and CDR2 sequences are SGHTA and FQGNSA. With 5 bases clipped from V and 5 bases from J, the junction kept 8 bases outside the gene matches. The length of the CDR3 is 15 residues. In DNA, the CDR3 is TGTGCCAGCAGCCTCTGGACAGGGATGGACAATGAGCAGTTCTTC. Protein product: CASSLWTGMDNEQFF.

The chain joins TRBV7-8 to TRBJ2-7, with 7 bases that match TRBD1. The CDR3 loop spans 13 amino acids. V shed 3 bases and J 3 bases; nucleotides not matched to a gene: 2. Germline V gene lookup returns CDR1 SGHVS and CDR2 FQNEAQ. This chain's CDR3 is CASSLGQNYEQYF. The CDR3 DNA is TGTGCCAGCAGCTTGGGACAGAACTACGAGCAGTACTTC.

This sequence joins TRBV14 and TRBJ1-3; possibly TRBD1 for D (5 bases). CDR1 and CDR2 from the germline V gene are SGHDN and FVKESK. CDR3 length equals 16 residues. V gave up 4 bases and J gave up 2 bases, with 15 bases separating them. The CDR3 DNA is TGTGCCAGCAGCCGTTCGCAGGGTATCACTGGAAACACCATATATTTT. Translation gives CASSRSQGITGNTIYF. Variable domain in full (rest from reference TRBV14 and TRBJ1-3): EAGVTQFPSHSVIEKGQTVTLRCDPISGHDNLYWYRRVMGKEIKFLLHFVKESKQDESGMPNNRFLAERTGGTYSTLKVQPAELEDSGVYFCASSRSQGITGNTIYFGEGSWLTVV.